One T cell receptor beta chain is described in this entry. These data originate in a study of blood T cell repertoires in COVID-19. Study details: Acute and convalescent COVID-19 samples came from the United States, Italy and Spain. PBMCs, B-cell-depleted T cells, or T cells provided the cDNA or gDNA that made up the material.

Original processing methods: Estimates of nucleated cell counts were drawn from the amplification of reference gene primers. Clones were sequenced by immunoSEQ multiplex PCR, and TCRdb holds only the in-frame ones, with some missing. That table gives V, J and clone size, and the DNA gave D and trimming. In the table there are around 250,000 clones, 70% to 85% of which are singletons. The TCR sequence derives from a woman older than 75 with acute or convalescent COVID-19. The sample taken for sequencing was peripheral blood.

CDR3 sequence (DNA): TGTGCCAGCAGCCCAAAATCCCCCCTCCAGGCGCCTGGAAACACCATATATTTT. Translated: CASSPKSPLQAPGNTIYF. The J gene is TRBJ1-3, the V gene TRBV21-1; the D call of TRBD1 is as the table states it, not checked on the DNA. TRBV21-1 constitutes a pseudogene. This CDR3 contains 18 residues.